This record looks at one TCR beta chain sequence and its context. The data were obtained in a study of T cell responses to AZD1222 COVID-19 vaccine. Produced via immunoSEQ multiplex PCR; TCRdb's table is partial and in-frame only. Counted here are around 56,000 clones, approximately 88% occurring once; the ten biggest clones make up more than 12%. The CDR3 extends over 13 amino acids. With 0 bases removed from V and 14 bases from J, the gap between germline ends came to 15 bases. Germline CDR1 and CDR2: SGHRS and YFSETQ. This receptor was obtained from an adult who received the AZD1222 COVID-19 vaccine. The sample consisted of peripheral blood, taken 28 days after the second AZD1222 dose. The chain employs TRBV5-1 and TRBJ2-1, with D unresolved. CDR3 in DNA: TGCGCCAGCAGCTTGGCCAATCAGGATAGGAAGTTCTTC. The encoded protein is CASSLANQDRKFF. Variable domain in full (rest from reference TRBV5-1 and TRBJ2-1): KAGVTQTPRYLIKTRGQQVTLSCSPISGHRSVSWYQQTPGQGLQFLFEYFSETQRNKGNFPGRFSGRQFSNSRSEMNVSTLELGDSALYLCASSLANQDRKFFGPGTRLTVL.